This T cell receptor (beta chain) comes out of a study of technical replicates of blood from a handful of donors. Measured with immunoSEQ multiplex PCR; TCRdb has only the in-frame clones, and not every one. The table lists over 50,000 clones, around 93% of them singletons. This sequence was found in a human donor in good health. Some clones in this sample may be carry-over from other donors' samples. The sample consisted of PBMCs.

In DNA, the CDR3 is TGTGCCAGCAGCACCGCCAGGGCCGGGGAGCTGTTTTTT. This sequence encodes CASSTARAGELFF. The chain links TRBV7-3 to TRBJ2-2; tentatively, D is TRBD1 (5 bases). The V and J ends lost 5 bases and 6 bases respectively, with 10 bases between them. CDR3 length equals 13 residues. CDR1 and CDR2 from the germline V gene are SGHTA and FQGTGA.